Below are 27 T cell receptor beta chains sequenced from a single sample in a study of T cells in Graves' hyperthyroidism and ophthalmopathy. Template material for amplifying TCR beta CDR3 regions consisted of RNA transcripts. The primer set for the first-round RT-PCR of the TCR CDR3 was HTBI. One entry per CDR3 protein results from TCRdb running MiXCR on the multiplex PCR reads. The sample holds about 540,000 distinct CDR3 sequences, around 46% seen once. The specimen was peripheral blood or thyroid tissue (not recorded which). These receptors originate from a woman between 18 and 29 years old with Graves' hyperthyroidism.

This clonotype has at least ten counts. V and J are TRBV7-8 and TRBJ1-6; D is ambiguous. V lost 5 bases, J lost 6 bases, and 17 bases lay in between. CDR3 size: 16 residues. CDR1 is SGHVS, CDR2 FQNEAQ, per germline. CDR3 sequence: CASSQYPPASNSPLHF. The CDR3 DNA reads TGTGCCAGCAGCCAGTACCCCCCAGCAAGTAATTCACCCCTCCACTTT. Filled out from reference TRBV7-8 and TRBJ1-6, the complete variable domain reads GAGVSQSPRYKVAKRGQDVALRCDPISGHVSLFWYQQALGQGPEFLTYFQNEAQLDKSGLPSDRFFAERPEGSVSTLKIQRTQQEDSAVYLCASSQYPPASNSPLHFGNGTRLTVT.

This clonotype showed up many times. The CDR3 bases are TGCAGTGCTAGTAGCGGGACCGAGCAGTACTTC. Translated: CSASSGTEQYF. The V and J genes are TRBV20-1 and TRBJ2-7; TRBD2 agrees at 8 bases. CDR1 is DFQATT and CDR2 is SNEGSKA in the germline V gene (reference sequence). J gave up 6 bases and V 3 bases, and 1 base lay outside the gene matches. The CDR3 runs 11 residues.

This clonotype was counted only a few times. The chain links TRBV10-2 to TRBJ2-1; 9 nucleotides agree with TRBD1. The junction had 5 bases not matched to a gene; V was cut back by 6 bases and J by 5 bases. This CDR3 spans 14 amino acids. Germline CDR1 reads WSHSY; CDR2 reads SAAADI. The CDR3 sequence: CASRRDRDHNEQFF. The CDR3 nucleotides read TGCGCCAGCAGAAGGGACAGGGACCACAATGAGCAGTTCTTC.

This clonotype was seen repeatedly, ten times or more. The V and J genes are TRBV4-3 and TRBJ2-6; 8 nucleotides agree with TRBD1. Unmatched junction bases numbered 2, after V lost 1 base and J lost 0 bases. The CDR3 has 17 amino acids. Germline V gene lookup returns CDR1 LGHNA and CDR2 YSLEER. CDR3 sequence: CASSQGTGSSGANVLTF. As DNA, the CDR3 is TGCGCCAGCAGCCAAGGGACAGGGAGCTCTGGGGCCAACGTCCTGACTTTC.

The V call is TRBV20-1, the J call TRBJ2-1; no reliable D call. Germline loops: CDR1 DFQATT, CDR2 SNEGSKA (reference sequence). This CDR3 spans 10 amino acids. V gave up 5 bases and J gave up 6 bases, with 5 bases separating them. The CDR3 nucleotides are TGCAGTGCTTGGCTCAATGAGCAGTTCTTC. Translating gives CSAWLNEQFF.

This clonotype occurred many times. The V and J genes are TRBV19 and TRBJ1-2; maybe TRBD1 (5 bases). CDR3 length equals 14 residues. Germline V gives CDR1 LNHDA, CDR2 SQIVND (reference sequence). Trimming removed 9 bases at V and 4 bases at J, with 18 bases between. The CDR3 region is CASRIKGSGYGYTF. The CDR3, as DNA: TGTGCCAGCAGAATCAAGGGGAGCGGCTATGGCTACACCTTC.

The V call is TRBV7-3, the J call TRBJ2-6, with D hard to call. V shed 5 bases and J shed 4 bases, with 6 bases lying between them. Germline V gene lookup returns CDR1 SGHTA and CDR2 FQGTGA. The CDR3 sequence is 13 residues long. The CDR3 coding sequence is TGTGCCAGCAGCACGCTGGGGGCCAACGTCCTGACTTTC. It yields the protein CASSTLGANVLTF.

This clonotype was recorded many times. The chain uses TRBV7-8 and TRBJ2-2; the D is unclear. Germline lookup yields CDR1 SGHVS and CDR2 FQNEAQ. Trimming removed 3 bases at V and 5 bases at J, with 7 bases between. The CDR3 spans 13 residues. CDR3 nucleotides: TGTGCCAGCAGCTTTTTAGTGACCGGGGAGCTGTTTTTT. Its protein is CASSFLVTGELFF.

J is TRBJ2-7 and V is TRBV2; 11 bases map to TRBD1. Per germline, CDR1 SNHLY and CDR2 FYNNEI. The CDR3 runs to 16 residues. Trimming at V came to 5 bases and at J to 1 base, leaving 7 bases not matched to a gene. The CDR3 loop is CASSKTGTGGSYEQYF. CDR3 nucleotide sequence: TGTGCCAGCAGTAAAACCGGGACAGGGGGATCCTACGAGCAGTACTTC. The full variable domain, completed using reference TRBV2 and TRBJ2-7, is EPEVTQTPSHQVTQMGQEVILRCVPISNHLYFYWYRQILGQKVEFLVSFYNNEISEKSEIFDDQFSVERPDGSNFTLKIRSTKLEDSAMYFCASSKTGTGGSYEQYFGPGTRLTVT.

The chain joins TRBV25-1 to TRBJ1-2; D is perhaps TRBD1 (6 bases). V lost 0 bases and J lost 8, with 13 bases in between. The germline V gene encodes CDR1 MGHDK and CDR2 SYGVNS. The CDR3 spans 14 residues. CDR3 in DNA: TGTGCCAGCAGTGAATATATGGGCGGACAGGGCTACACCTTC. Translating gives CASSEYMGGQGYTF.

At least ten counts were recorded for this clonotype. The chain has TRBV3-1 and TRBJ2-7; possibly TRBD1 or TRBD2 for D (5 bases each). CDR1 is LGHDT, CDR2 YNNKEL, per germline (reference sequence). V was trimmed by 4 bases and J by 5 bases, leaving 15 bases between them. This CDR3 is 14 amino acids long. CDR3 in DNA: TGTGCCAGCAGCCCCGGGACGTCCGGGGACGAGCAGTACTTC. This gives the protein CASSPGTSGDEQYF.

The genes are TRBV9 and TRBJ2-5; D is possibly TRBD2 (5 bases). The CDR3 loop spans 13 amino acids. CDR1 and CDR2 (germline): SGDLS, YYNGEE. V gave up 3 bases and J gave up 3 bases, with 9 bases separating them. The CDR3 region is CASSDPGKETQYF. The CDR3 nucleotides read TGTGCCAGCAGCGACCCCGGGAAAGAGACCCAGTACTTC. Combining the CDR3 with reference TRBV9 and TRBJ2-5 gives the whole variable domain DSGVTQTPKHLITATGQRVTLRCSPRSGDLSVYWYQQSLDQGLQFLIQYYNGEERAKGNILERFSAQQFPDLHSELNLSSLELGDSALYFCASSDPGKETQYFGPGTRLLVL.

This chain connects TRBV7-9 to TRBJ1-5; D is ambiguous. Germline CDR1 reads SEHNR; CDR2 reads FQNEAQ (reference sequence). V lost 5 bases and J 2 bases, leaving 10 bases between the germline ends. This CDR3 has 14 residues. CDR3 sequence: CASSRTPGNQPQHF. CDR3 nucleotides: TGTGCCAGCAGCAGAACCCCGGGCAATCAGCCCCAGCATTTT.

This clonotype occurred once. The rearrangement uses TRBV10-3 and TRBJ1-1; TRBD1 matches at 8 bases. Looked up from germline, CDR1 is ENHRY and CDR2 is SYGVKD. The CDR3 extends over 15 amino acids. Trimming at V came to 3 bases and at J to 3 bases, leaving 6 bases not matched to a gene. The CDR3 loop reads CAISDYDRGDTEAFF. In DNA, the CDR3 is TGTGCCATCAGTGATTATGACAGGGGTGACACTGAAGCTTTCTTT.

This clonotype has only a few counts. A single base separates this from a much larger clone, so it may be a read error. The chain uses TRBV7-9 and TRBJ1-4; D is ambiguous. Germline V gene data show CDR1 as SEHNR and CDR2 as FQNEAQ (reference sequence). V was trimmed by 5 bases and J by 3 bases, leaving 10 bases between them. The CDR3 has 14 residues. The CDR3 spells CASSPEIPNEKLFF. The CDR3 DNA sequence: TGTGCCAGCAGCCCGGAGATACCTAATGAAAAACTGTTTTTT.

This clonotype was seen at least ten times. This chain links TRBV7-6 with TRBJ2-7; 9 positions agree with TRBD1. This CDR3 is 16 amino acids long. Germline-derived CDR1 and CDR2 are SGHVS and FNYEAQ. The J segment lost 6 bases and the V segment lost 5 bases, leaving 14 bases of the junction unmatched. The CDR3 sequence is CASSQTLGQGSSEQYF. The CDR3 region has the DNA TGTGCCAGCAGCCAGACTCTGGGACAGGGTTCTTCCGAGCAGTACTTC. Combining the CDR3 with reference TRBV7-6 and TRBJ2-7 gives the whole variable domain GAGVSQSPRYKVTKRGQDVALRCDPISGHVSLYWYRQALGQGPEFLTYFNYEAQQDKSGLPNDRFSAERPEGSISTLTIQRTEQRDSAMYRCASSQTLGQGSSEQYFGPGTRLTVT.

Many counts were recorded for this clonotype. The chain has TRBV12-5 and TRBJ2-7; the D gene is possibly TRBD2 (5 bases). Germline assignment: CDR1 LGHNT and CDR2 FRNRAP. V was clipped by 4 bases and J by 7 bases, with 5 bases between them. The CDR3 is 10 residues long. CDR3 amino acids: CASGSGEQYF. The CDR3 DNA reads TGTGCTAGTGGTTCGGGGGAGCAGTACTTC.

The chain links TRBV12-3 or TRBV12-4 to TRBJ1-2; D ambiguous. V was cut by 5 bases and J by 0 bases, with 13 bases left in between. This CDR3 is built from 15 residues. The CDR3 loop reads CASSPDGGSNYGYTF. CDR3 sequence (DNA): TGTGCCAGCAGTCCCGACGGCGGTTCTAACTATGGCTACACCTTC.

The chain recombines TRBV20-1 with TRBJ1-1; D remains ambiguous. This CDR3 contains 13 residues. The V gene lost 7 bases and the J gene lost 7 bases, with 19 bases spanning the gap. Germline CDR1 and CDR2: DFQATT and SNEGSKA (reference sequence). The CDR3 DNA sequence: TGCAGTGTCGTGGCAGAGAGCTACAATGAAGCTTTCTTT. As protein: CSVVAESYNEAFF.

This clonotype was seen at least ten times. J is TRBJ2-7 and V is TRBV13; the match to TRBD1 covers 8 bases. The CDR3 contains 14 residues. J was trimmed by 4 bases and V by 4 bases; bases with no gene match: 6. Per the germline V gene, CDR1 is PRHDT and CDR2 is FYEKMQ (reference sequence). The CDR3 here is CASSSGQEMYEQYF. The CDR3 DNA follows: TGTGCCAGCAGCTCGGGACAGGAGATGTACGAGCAGTACTTC.

This clonotype was found many times. This rearrangement joins TRBV11-2 to TRBJ1-1; TRBD1 agrees at 9 bases. The CDR3 length is 15 residues. CDR1 and CDR2 (germline): SGHAT, FQNNGV. V shed 5 bases, J shed 0 bases, and the junction held 4 bases outside the gene matches. For the CDR3, the DNA is TGTGCCAGCAGCGCCGACAGGGGGATGAACACTGAAGCTTTCTTT. It specifies CASSADRGMNTEAFF.

In this sample, this clonotype turned up many times. V and J are TRBV2 and TRBJ2-7; D gene ambiguous. V was trimmed by 5 bases and J by 3 bases, leaving 20 bases between them. Germline-derived CDR1 and CDR2 are SNHLY and FYNNEI. The CDR3 loop spans 16 amino acids. CDR3 protein: CASSLIGVAVFYEQYF. CDR3 DNA: TGTGCCAGCAGTCTCATAGGAGTGGCAGTATTCTACGAGCAGTACTTC.

J is TRBJ1-4 and V is TRBV12-3 or TRBV12-4; 8 bases are shared with TRBD1. J lost 8 bases, V lost 5 bases, and 10 bases had no gene match. The CDR3 runs to 15 residues. DNA for the CDR3: TGTGCCAGCAGTCAAAGACAGGGGAGTTACGAAAAACTGTTTTTT. Protein sequence: CASSQRQGSYEKLFF.

In regard to this clonotype: This may be a read error, as it is one base from a much larger clone. V usage is TRBV7-9 and J usage is TRBJ2-7, with TRBD2 identical over 9 bases. Per germline, CDR1 SEHNR and CDR2 FQNEAQ (reference sequence). CDR3 size: 14 residues. In DNA, the CDR3 is TGTGCCAGCAGTATAGCGGGGGTCTCCCACGAGCAGTACTTC. The encoded protein is CASSIAGVSHEQYF.

Many counts were recorded for this clonotype. The chain recombines TRBV19 with TRBJ1-5; the match to TRBD1 covers 9 bases. The V and J ends lost 3 bases and 5 bases, in that order; junction bases with no gene match: 5. The CDR3 extends over 15 amino acids. Germline CDR1 LNHDA, CDR2 SQIVND (reference sequence). The CDR3 region is CASSIYRGLDQPQHF. In nucleotides, the CDR3 is TGTGCCAGTAGTATTTACAGGGGGCTGGATCAGCCCCAGCATTTT.

V gene TRBV11-3 combines with J gene TRBJ2-7; D is perhaps TRBD2 (5 bases). Judging by the DNA end, TRBJ2-4 fits better; the J call may be wrong. Germline CDR1 reads SGHNT; CDR2 reads YENEEA. The CDR3 runs 12 residues. As DNA, the CDR3 is TGTGCCAGCGGCGGGCGGGCGGACATTCAGTACTTC. Encoded protein: CASGGRADIQYF.

This clonotype has more than one count but fewer than ten. The chain uses TRBV9 and TRBJ1-3; D unclear. The CDR3 is made up of 17 amino acids. Germline loops: CDR1 SGDLS, CDR2 YYNGEE. Deletions cut 0 bases from V and 0 bases from J, with 13 bases between. The CDR3 nucleotides read TGTGCCAGCAGCGTAGAGCCCCGAGTTTACTCTGGAAACACCATATATTTT. Its protein product is CASSVEPRVYSGNTIYF.